The next 25 T cell receptor beta chains were all read from a single sample in a study of T cell responses to AZD1222 COVID-19 vaccine. Profiling relied on immunoSEQ multiplex PCR, and the TCRdb table lists in-frame clones only, not all of them. This repertoire shows approximately 140,000 clones, just over 90% found once; its top ten account for around 1%. The sequencing here drew on peripheral blood, taken on day 0 of MenACWY control vaccination. The receptors were gathered from an adult in good health.

The J gene is TRBJ2-3, the V gene TRBV5-1, with 8 bases aligning to TRBD2. In germline, CDR1 is SGHRS, CDR2 YFSETQ. This CDR3 has 16 amino acids. Trimming removed 5 bases from V and 3 bases from J; junction bases left unmatched: 11. CDR3 loop: CASRPGTSGPTDTQYF. CDR3 bases: TGCGCCAGCAGACCAGGAACTAGCGGTCCAACAGATACGCAGTATTTT.

The chain joins TRBV6-5 to TRBJ1-1; no clear D. Germline V gene data show CDR1 as MNHEY and CDR2 as SVGAGI. The CDR3 spans 14 residues. Between the trimmed V and J ends, which lost 5 bases and 4 bases, there was a span of 14 bases. The CDR3: CASSPGWKGTEAFF. In DNA form, the CDR3 reads TGTGCCAGCAGTCCCGGGTGGAAGGGCACTGAAGCTTTCTTT.

The chain carries TRBV9 and TRBJ1-2; D remains ambiguous. This CDR3 spans 17 amino acids. CDR1 and CDR2 (germline): SGDLS, YYNGEE. V was pared by 4 bases and J by 2 bases, with 21 bases between. CDR3 in amino acids: CASSPHGSGDYNYGYTF. The CDR3 coding sequence is TGTGCCAGCAGCCCACACGGGAGCGGAGATTACAACTATGGCTACACCTTC.

The chain employs TRBV28 and TRBJ2-3; 12 positions agree with TRBD1. CDR1 MDHEN and CDR2 SYDVKM come from the germline V gene. This CDR3 has 15 residues. J gave up 3 bases and V 8 bases, and 6 bases lay outside the gene matches. For the CDR3, the DNA is TGTGCCAGCGGGACAGGGGGCTCCCCTACAGATACGCAGTATTTT. This encodes CASGTGGSPTDTQYF.

This clone was seen once. The V and J genes are TRBV7-9 and TRBJ1-6; tentative D call: TRBD1 (5 bases). Trimming took off 4 bases at V and 13 bases at J, with 20 bases between the two ends. The germline V gene encodes CDR1 SEHNR and CDR2 FQNEAQ (reference sequence). This CDR3 has 15 amino acids. CDR3 amino acids: CASSWTGAQFNPLHF. CDR3 bases: TGTGCCAGCAGCTGGACCGGGGCTCAATTCAACCCCCTCCACTTT.

This clone was recorded once. The chain combines TRBV9 with TRBJ1-2; D ambiguous. The CDR3 contains 15 residues. Per the germline V gene, CDR1 is SGDLS and CDR2 is YYNGEE. V shed 0 bases and J shed 12 bases, with 21 bases lying between them. The CDR3 sequence: CASSVEDGTYTAHTF. In DNA, the CDR3 is TGTGCCAGCAGCGTAGAGGACGGCACCTACACTGCGCACACCTTC.

J is TRBJ2-1 and V is TRBV7-6; D is possibly TRBD2 (6 bases). Germline loops: CDR1 SGHVS, CDR2 FNYEAQ. The CDR3 consists of 13 residues. Trimming stripped 8 bases from V and 1 base from J, with 9 bases between. The CDR3 loop is CASGRGSYNEQFF. CDR3 nucleotides: TGTGCCAGCGGGCGGGGATCCTACAATGAGCAGTTCTTC.

The chain carries TRBV19 and TRBJ1-2; D remains ambiguous. From germline, CDR1 is LNHDA and CDR2 SQIVND (reference sequence). Trimming took 7 bases from V and 2 from J, leaving 8 bases between them. The CDR3 runs 12 residues. CDR3 DNA: TGTGCCAGTAACAAAATCAACTATGGCTACACCTTC. It encodes CASNKINYGYTF.

The chain recombines TRBV18 with TRBJ1-4, with D hard to call. Germline assignment: CDR1 KGHSH and CDR2 LQKENI. There are 15 residues in the CDR3. Between the trimmed V and J ends, which lost 0 bases and 8 bases, there was a span of 13 bases. DNA for the CDR3: TGTGCCAGCTCACCACCGTCACTACTTGGGGAAAAACTGTTTTTT. Its translation: CASSPPSLLGEKLFF.

The chain links TRBV1 to TRBJ2-3. TRBV1 is a pseudogene. There are 17 residues in the CDR3. CDR3 coding DNA: TGCACCAGCAGCCAAGAATTTTTAGGGCGACGCACAGATACGCAGTATTTT. Its translation: CTSSQEFLGRRTDTQYF.

This chain links TRBV5-4 with TRBJ2-5, with TRBD2 as a possible D gene (6 bases). Trimming left V 0 bases short and J 3 bases short, with 9 bases between. Germline values: CDR1 SGHNT, CDR2 YYREEE (reference sequence). The CDR3 sequence is 14 residues long. The CDR3 here is CASSLGTGEETQYF. Here the CDR3 DNA reads TGTGCCAGCAGCTTGGGGACGGGGGAAGAGACCCAGTACTTC.

CDR3 loop: CASSQGVSLDEAFF. The CDR3 region has the DNA TGTGCCAGCAGCCAGGGGGTCTCCCTTGATGAAGCTTTCTTT. The chain recombines TRBV11-2 with TRBJ1-1, with 7 bases lining up with TRBD1. The CDR3 is 14 amino acids. Germline trimming cut 5 bases from V and 7 bases from J; bases unmatched to any gene: 10. Germline assignment: CDR1 SGHAT and CDR2 FQNNGV.

This chain uses TRBV5-1 with TRBJ1-5; weak D call: TRBD1 (5 bases). Germline-derived CDR1 and CDR2 are SGHRS and YFSETQ. The CDR3 loop spans 13 amino acids. The V end lost 5 bases, the J end lost 2 bases, and 8 bases lay between the germline ends. The CDR3 DNA is TGCGCCAGCAGAAGGGGCGGCAATCAGCCCCAGCATTTT. Residues: CASRRGGNQPQHF.

The gene calls are TRBV19 and TRBJ2-2; TRBD2 aligns across 8 bases. This CDR3 has 14 amino acids. V gave up 3 bases and J gave up 4 bases; unmatched junction bases: 1. Germline assignment: CDR1 LNHDA and CDR2 SQIVND (reference sequence). The CDR3 loop is CASSIGGVTGELFF. The CDR3 DNA reads TGTGCCAGTAGTATCGGGGGGGTCACCGGGGAGCTGTTTTTT. The full variable domain, rest sourced from reference TRBV19 and TRBJ2-2, is DGGITQSPKYLFRKEGQNVTLSCEQNLNHDAMYWYRQDPGQGLRLIYYSQIVNDFQKGDIAEGYSVSREKKESFPLTVTSAQKNPTAFYLCASSIGGVTGELFFGEGSRLTVL.

The J gene is TRBJ2-1, the V gene TRBV6-1; unclear D gene. Deletions cut 2 bases from V and 9 bases from J, with 8 bases between. Germline lookup yields CDR1 MNHNS and CDR2 SASEGT. The CDR3 is made up of 12 amino acids. CDR3 bases: TGTGCCAGCAGTGAAAACTTTGGTGAGCAGTTCTTC. Protein product: CASSENFGEQFF.

The chain joins TRBV6-5 to TRBJ1-1; TRBD1 might be the D (6 bases). Per germline, CDR1 MNHEY and CDR2 SVGAGI. This CDR3 has 14 residues. The germline V and J ends were trimmed by 6 bases and 3 bases, with 14 bases remaining between them. The CDR3 DNA reads as TGTGCCAGCAGAACGCAGGGGCTACACACTGAAGCTTTCTTT. This encodes CASRTQGLHTEAFF.

This clone has just one count. The chain employs TRBV9 and TRBJ1-6; no clear D gene. The length of the CDR3 is 14 residues. Germline V gives CDR1 SGDLS, CDR2 YYNGEE. Trimming removed 0 bases at V and 9 bases at J, with 10 bases between. The CDR3 DNA reads as TGTGCCAGCAGCGTAGAGGTGGGGTCTTCACCCCTCCACTTT. The encoded protein is CASSVEVGSSPLHF. Supplemented by reference TRBV9 and TRBJ1-6, the full variable domain reads DSGVTQTPKHLITATGQRVTLRCSPRSGDLSVYWYQQSLDQGLQFLIQYYNGEERAKGNILERFSAQQFPDLHSELNLSSLELGDSALYFCASSVEVGSSPLHFGNGTRLTVT.

This sequence joins TRBV11-2 and TRBJ2-7; possible D gene TRBD1, 6 bases. Per the germline V gene, CDR1 is SGHAT and CDR2 is FQNNGV. This CDR3 spans 13 amino acids. Between the trimmed V and J ends, which lost 5 bases and 3 bases, there was a span of 11 bases. In DNA form, the CDR3 reads TGTGCCAGCAGCGCAAACAGGGACTACGAGCAGTACTTC. This codes for CASSANRDYEQYF.

The chain combines TRBV28 with TRBJ1-3; 7 nucleotides agree with TRBD1. Germline trimming cut 6 bases from V and 6 bases from J; bases unmatched to any gene: 8. The CDR3 is 14 amino acids. Germline CDR1 MDHEN, CDR2 SYDVKM. The CDR3 reads CASRLGGGKNTIYF. CDR3 coding DNA: TGTGCCAGCAGACTAGGGGGCGGCAAAAACACCATATATTTT.

This chain uses TRBV6-4 with TRBJ1-4; 7 bases map to TRBD1. The length of the CDR3 is 18 residues. The V and J ends lost 2 bases and 5 bases, in that order; junction bases with no gene match: 14. Germline CDR1 and CDR2: MRHNA and SNTAGT. This chain's CDR3 is CASSDVMAGGDQNEKLFF. The CDR3 coding sequence is TGTGCCAGCAGTGACGTTATGGCAGGGGGGGACCAAAATGAAAAACTGTTTTTT.

J is TRBJ1-4 and V is TRBV23-1; D not resolved. TRBV23-1 is flagged as an ORF with uncertain function. The CDR3 runs to 14 residues. Trimming left V 8 bases short and J 1 base short, with 11 bases between. CDR3 in DNA: TGCGCCAGCTGTTTCGGGCAAACTAATGAAAAACTGTTTTTT. It encodes CASCFGQTNEKLFF.

This rearrangement joins TRBV9 to TRBJ2-7; D remains unclear. This CDR3 has 13 residues. CDR1 and CDR2 from the germline V gene are SGDLS and YYNGEE. Trimming left V 0 bases short and J 3 bases short, with 7 bases between. The CDR3 nucleotides read TGTGCCAGCAGCGTAGGGGTGGGCTACGAGCAGTACTTC. The encoded protein is CASSVGVGYEQYF.

The J gene is TRBJ1-5, the V gene TRBV6-5, with 7 bases aligning to TRBD1. The germline CDR1 and CDR2 sequences are MNHEY and SVGAGI. The V and J ends lost 8 bases and 0 bases, in that order; junction bases with no gene match: 7. CDR3 size: 15 residues. The CDR3 coding sequence is TGTGCCAGCTCAGGGGGGGCTTATAGCAATCAGCCCCAGCATTTT. This translates into CASSGGAYSNQPQHF.

The V gene is TRBV27, the J gene TRBJ2-1; D gene uncertain. V lost 2 bases, J lost 6 bases, and 14 bases lay in between. This CDR3 has 15 residues. The germline V gene has CDR1 MNHEY and CDR2 SMNVEV (reference sequence). The CDR3 region is CASSLLGLSGNEQFF. The CDR3 nucleotides are TGTGCCAGCAGTTTACTTGGATTGTCGGGCAATGAGCAGTTCTTC.

The J gene is TRBJ1-1, the V gene TRBV6-2 or TRBV6-3, with unresolved D. This CDR3 is 16 amino acids long. V shed 4 bases and J shed 1 base, with 16 bases lying between them. CDR1 is MNHEY, CDR2 SVGEGT, per germline. In DNA, the CDR3 is TGTGCCAGCAGTTTTCTCCTGTTGAGGAGGAACACTGAAGCTTTCTTT. As protein: CASSFLLLRRNTEAFF.